Following are 21 T cell receptor beta chains from one sample sequenced in a study of T cell repertoires in cytomegalovirus infection. TCRdb recomputed calls from the reads with MiXCR, one row per CDR3 protein. Among hundreds of thousands of distinct CDR3 sequences listed, approximately 22% were seen once. Sequenced input: CD8+ T cells from PBMCs. These TCRs come from a human donor in good health (CMV status not recorded). Some clones in this sample may be carry-over from other donors' samples.

The chain couples TRBV2 to TRBJ1-1; tentatively, D is TRBD1 (5 bases). CDR1 is SNHLY and CDR2 is FYNNEI in the germline V gene. The CDR3 length is 10 residues. Trimming removed 6 bases from V and 6 bases from J, with 5 bases in between. The CDR3 DNA follows: TGTGCCAGCAGGGGGGCTGAAGCTTTCTTT. Protein sequence: CASRGAEAFF.

This clonotype was counted at least ten times. In DNA, the CDR3 is TGTGCCAGCAGTTACCAAGAGGGGAGGTATGTGAGCAATCAGCCCCAGCATTTT. Translation gives CASSYQEGRYVSNQPQHF. The gene calls are TRBV6-2 or TRBV6-3 and TRBJ1-5, with D possibly being TRBD1 (5 bases). Trimming cost V 2 bases and J 1 base, with 18 bases left between them. This CDR3 region has 18 residues. CDR1 and CDR2 from the germline V gene are MNHEY and SVGEGT.

This CDR3 reads CASSHGQGYGYTF. The CDR3 coding sequence is TGTGCCAGCAGCCACGGACAGGGCTATGGCTACACCTTC. The chain has TRBV7-9 and TRBJ1-2; 8 bases align to TRBD1. The germline gives CDR1 SEHNR, CDR2 FQNEAQ (reference sequence). The V gene end was trimmed by 5 bases and the J gene end by 4 bases; junction bases not matched to a gene: 3. CDR3 length: 13 amino acids.

This clonotype was seen more than once but under ten times. The rearrangement joins TRBV20-1 to TRBJ2-6, with TRBD1 identical over 8 bases. The CDR3 totals 16 residues. The V segment lost 3 bases and the J segment 0 bases; nucleotides outside the gene matches: 4. Germline V gene data show CDR1 as DFQATT and CDR2 as SNEGSKA (reference sequence). In nucleotides, the CDR3 is TGCAGTGCTAGGACGGACAGGGACTCTGGGGCCAACGTCCTGACTTTC. It encodes CSARTDRDSGANVLTF.

This clonotype was counted between two and nine times. V usage is TRBV11-2 and J usage is TRBJ2-1; the match to TRBD1 covers 7 bases. V lost 6 bases, J lost 5 bases, and 7 bases stayed unmatched. The V gene's germline CDR1 is SGHAT and CDR2 FQNNGV. CDR3 size: 14 residues. The CDR3 here is CASSSGQPNNEQFF. CDR3 nucleotides: TGTGCCAGCAGTTCGGGACAGCCAAACAATGAGCAGTTCTTC.

This clonotype was picked up many times. The chain uses TRBV28 and TRBJ1-1, with D unclear. Germline assignment: CDR1 MDHEN and CDR2 SYDVKM. Trimming took 5 bases from V and 2 from J, leaving 15 bases between them. This CDR3 is 15 amino acids long. CDR3 loop: CASSITSDGNTEAFF. CDR3 in DNA: TGTGCCAGCAGTATAACATCGGACGGCAACACTGAAGCTTTCTTT. Full variable domain (rest looked up from reference TRBV28 and TRBJ1-1): DVKVTQSSRYLVKRTGEKVFLECVQDMDHENMFWYRQDPGLGLRLIYFSYDVKMKEKGDIPEGYSVSREKKERFSLILESASTNQTSMYLCASSITSDGNTEAFFGQGTRLTVV.

This clonotype was detected ten times or more. The V call is TRBV7-2, the J call TRBJ1-1; D gene uncertain. CDR1 and CDR2 from the germline V gene are SGHTA and FQGNSA. The CDR3 runs 16 residues. With 1 base removed from V and 0 bases from J, the gap between germline ends came to 12 bases. For the CDR3, the DNA is TGTGCCAGCAGCTTAGGCTTCAGCAAAATGAACACTGAAGCTTTCTTT. Amino acid sequence: CASSLGFSKMNTEAFF.

The chain joins TRBV3-1 to TRBJ1-1; D gene ambiguous. The CDR3 is 15 amino acids. Germline V lookup: CDR1 LGHDT, CDR2 YNNKEL (reference sequence). Trimming cost V 1 base and J 4 bases, with 13 bases left between them. CDR3 DNA sequence: TGTGCCAGCAGCCAAGGGGCAGGTCCTAGCACTGAAGCTTTCTTT. Its protein product is CASSQGAGPSTEAFF.

The rearrangement links TRBV7-9 to TRBJ2-1; TRBD2 agrees at 7 bases. Unmatched junction bases numbered 7, after V lost 6 bases and J lost 5 bases. The CDR3 extends over 14 amino acids. Per the germline V gene, CDR1 is SEHNR and CDR2 is FQNEAQ (reference sequence). The CDR3 DNA sequence: TGTGCCAGCAGAGAAACCGGGACTAACAATGAGCAGTTCTTC. Amino acid sequence: CASRETGTNNEQFF. The entire variable domain, with the rest obtained from reference TRBV7-9 and TRBJ2-1, is as follows: DTGVSQNPRHKITKRGQNVTFRCDPISEHNRLYWYRQTLGQGPEFLTYFQNEAQLEKSRLLSDRFSAERPKGSFSTLEIQRTEQGDSAMYLCASRETGTNNEQFFGPGTRLTVL.

This clonotype was recorded many times. The genes are TRBV7-2 and TRBJ2-7; TRBD2 matches 13 bases. This CDR3 is 14 amino acids long. Germline-derived CDR1 and CDR2 are SGHTA and FQGNSA. The trim removed 4 bases at V and 6 bases at J, leaving 3 bases unmatched. CDR3 loop: CASSYGTSGAEQYF. CDR3 in DNA: TGTGCCAGCAGCTACGGGACTAGCGGGGCCGAGCAGTACTTC.

This clonotype was observed many times. The chain has TRBV7-9 and TRBJ1-1; no definite D call. The length of the CDR3 is 11 residues. Germline-derived CDR1 and CDR2 are SEHNR and FQNEAQ (reference sequence). V lost 6 bases, J lost 3 bases, and 5 bases lay in between. CDR3 coding DNA: TGTGCCAGCAGATTGGACACTGAAGCTTTCTTT. Its protein is CASRLDTEAFF.

This chain joins TRBV12-5 and TRBJ2-1; maybe TRBD1 (6 bases). The CDR3 is 13 residues long. V lost 5 bases, J lost 7 bases, and 12 bases lay in between. Germline CDR1 LGHNT, CDR2 FRNRAP. CDR3 in DNA: TGTGCTAGTGGTGAGAGGACAGAAAATGAGCAGTTCTTC. Translation: CASGERTENEQFF.

The V call is TRBV24-1, the J call TRBJ1-5; a possible D gene is TRBD1 (6 bases). Trimming left V 3 bases short and J 6 bases short, with 14 bases between. The CDR3 runs to 15 residues. The germline V gene encodes CDR1 KGHDR and CDR2 SFDVKD. This CDR3 is CATSDRGAAAQPQHF. The CDR3 DNA reads as TGTGCCACCAGTGATCGGGGGGCCGCGGCTCAGCCCCAGCATTTT.

The chain combines TRBV3-1 with TRBJ2-3, with TRBD1 matching over 8 bases. V gave up 3 bases and J gave up 3 bases; unmatched junction bases: 5. This CDR3 spans 15 amino acids. CDR1 is LGHDT, CDR2 YNNKEL, per germline (reference sequence). The CDR3 DNA reads TGTGCCAGCAGCCACGGGACAGGTGAAACAGATACGCAGTATTTT. Amino acid sequence: CASSHGTGETDTQYF.

This chain links TRBV2 with TRBJ2-3; D may be TRBD2 (5 bases). The CDR3 totals 15 residues. CDR1 and CDR2 (germline): SNHLY, FYNNEI. Deletions cut 4 bases from V and 7 bases from J, with 18 bases between. This CDR3 is CASSGNNPRDHTQYF. The CDR3 DNA reads as TGTGCCAGCAGTGGAAATAACCCGAGGGATCATACGCAGTATTTT.

This clonotype was counted only a few times. The J gene is TRBJ2-1, the V gene TRBV5-1; D call uncertain. The CDR3 extends over 15 amino acids. V lost 4 bases and J lost 0, with 11 bases in between. The germline V gene encodes CDR1 SGHRS and CDR2 YFSETQ. The CDR3: CASSPPELSYNEQFF. The CDR3 nucleotides read TGCGCCAGCAGCCCCCCTGAACTCTCCTACAATGAGCAGTTCTTC.

This clonotype has a handful of counts. The rearrangement uses TRBV27 and TRBJ1-1; D may be TRBD1 (5 bases). Trimming pared 4 bases from V and 8 bases from J, leaving 17 bases between. CDR3 size: 14 residues. From germline, CDR1 is MNHEY and CDR2 SMNVEV (reference sequence). CDR3 bases: TGTGCCAGCAGTTCAATTGGGGGGGATGCCGAAGCTTTCTTT. Residues: CASSSIGGDAEAFF.

This clonotype showed up many times. The chain recombines TRBV29-1 with TRBJ2-7, with a possible D match to TRBD2 (5 bases). V lost 2 bases to trimming and J lost 4 bases, with 9 bases between them. The CDR3 contains 12 residues. Germline values: CDR1 SQVTM, CDR2 ANQGSEA. The CDR3 sequence: CSVEKGRYEQYF. In DNA, the CDR3 is TGCAGCGTTGAAAAAGGGAGATACGAGCAGTACTTC.

V is TRBV29-1 and J is TRBJ1-1; 7 positions match TRBD1. The V segment lost 0 bases and the J segment 2 bases; nucleotides outside the gene matches: 6. Germline CDR1 SQVTM, CDR2 ANQGSEA. The CDR3 is made up of 15 amino acids. In DNA form, the CDR3 reads TGCAGCGTTGAAGATTACAGGGGAATCAACACTGAAGCTTTCTTT. This encodes CSVEDYRGINTEAFF.

In its sample, this clonotype was seen many times. This rearrangement joins TRBV7-6 to TRBJ2-2, with no clear D. This CDR3 is 14 amino acids long. V was cut by 4 bases and J by 1 base, with 7 bases left in between. The germline V gene has CDR1 SGHVS and CDR2 FNYEAQ. The CDR3 loop is CASSWVGNTGELFF. CDR3 DNA: TGTGCCAGCAGCTGGGTAGGGAACACCGGGGAGCTGTTTTTT.

Only a few counts were recorded for this clonotype. The genes are TRBV29-1 and TRBJ1-2; D is undetermined. The CDR3 runs 10 residues. V was clipped by 5 bases and J by 10 bases, with 11 bases between them. Germline V gene lookup returns CDR1 SQVTM and CDR2 ANQGSEA. This CDR3 is CSVRTLYYTF. The CDR3 DNA sequence: TGCAGCGTTAGGACGCTGTACTACACCTTC.